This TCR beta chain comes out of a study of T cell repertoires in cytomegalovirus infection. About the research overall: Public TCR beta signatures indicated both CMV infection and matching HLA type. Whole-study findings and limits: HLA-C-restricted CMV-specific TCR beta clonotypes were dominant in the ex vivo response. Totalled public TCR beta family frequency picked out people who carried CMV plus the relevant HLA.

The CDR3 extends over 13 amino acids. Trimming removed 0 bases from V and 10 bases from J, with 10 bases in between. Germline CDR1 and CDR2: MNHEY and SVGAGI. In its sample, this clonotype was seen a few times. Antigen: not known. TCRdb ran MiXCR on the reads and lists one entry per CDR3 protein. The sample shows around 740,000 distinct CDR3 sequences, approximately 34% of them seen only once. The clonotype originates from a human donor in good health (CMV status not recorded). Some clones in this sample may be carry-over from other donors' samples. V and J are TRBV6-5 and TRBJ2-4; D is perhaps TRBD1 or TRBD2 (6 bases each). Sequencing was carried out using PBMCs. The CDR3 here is CASSYSGGRIQYF. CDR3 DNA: TGTGCCAGCAGTTACTCGGGGGGCCGAATTCAGTACTTC.